Given below is one T cell receptor (beta chain) in context. As handled by the study authors: Estimates of nucleated cell counts were drawn from the amplification of reference gene primers. Method: immunoSEQ multiplex PCR; TCRdb's copy keeps in-frame clones and lacks some. V and J calls and clone size are those listed in that table; D and trimming were worked out from the DNA. Found here are fewer than 250,000 clones, around 90% of them singletons; the top ten hold just over 2.5%. These data are taken from a study of blood T cell repertoires in COVID-19. All enrollees were about 18 to 95 years old and from fewer than 30 US areas. Categorization into cohorts depended on clinical history that participants reported. Sequencing input: PBMCs or T cells enriched from blood (not recorded which). This receptor was taken from a woman in her 30s with acute COVID-19.

The CDR3 sequence: CASSPLELAGYNEQFF. In nucleotides, the CDR3 is TGTGCCAGCAGCCCCCTGGAACTAGCGGGGTACAATGAGCAGTTCTTC. The rearrangement uses TRBV7-8 and TRBJ2-1, with 10 positions matching TRBD2. V was pared by 5 bases and J by 4 bases, with 8 bases of the junction left unmatched. Germline values: CDR1 SGHVS, CDR2 FQNEAQ. This CDR3 has 16 residues.